This T cell receptor beta chain was captured by sequencing in a study of cytomegalovirus exposure and HLA in healthy donors. The PCR made use of 60 Vbeta and 13 Jbeta primers. The table came from immunoSEQ multiplex PCR; TCRdb's copy has only in-frame clones and leaves some out. The sample gives about 120,000 clones, 60% to 85% of which show up once; 1.6% is in the top ten. This CDR3 comprises 15 residues. CDR1 and CDR2 (germline): GTSNPN, SVGIG (reference sequence). Trimming shortened V by 4 bases and J by 2 bases, and 15 bases separated the two germline ends. Whole-study findings and limits: Accounts indicate the classifier identified cytomegalovirus status with strong specificity and sensitivity. Several of the most significant clusters appeared linked to common viral pathogens, based on a later analysis. TCR beta chain V- and J-gene trimming was linked, in a later analysis, to a missense variant in DCLRE1C. Among the CMV-associated chains, a few were confirmed in vitro as specific for CMV antigens.

With regard to this clone: The antigen is unknown.

V usage is TRBV30 and J usage is TRBJ1-5, with D hard to call. This TCR was sampled from a woman aged 18 to 35 in good health and CMV-seronegative. Sequencing was carried out using PBMCs. This CDR3 is CAWTVGGKGNQPQHF. DNA for the CDR3: TGTGCCTGGACGGTGGGAGGCAAGGGCAATCAGCCCCAGCATTTT.